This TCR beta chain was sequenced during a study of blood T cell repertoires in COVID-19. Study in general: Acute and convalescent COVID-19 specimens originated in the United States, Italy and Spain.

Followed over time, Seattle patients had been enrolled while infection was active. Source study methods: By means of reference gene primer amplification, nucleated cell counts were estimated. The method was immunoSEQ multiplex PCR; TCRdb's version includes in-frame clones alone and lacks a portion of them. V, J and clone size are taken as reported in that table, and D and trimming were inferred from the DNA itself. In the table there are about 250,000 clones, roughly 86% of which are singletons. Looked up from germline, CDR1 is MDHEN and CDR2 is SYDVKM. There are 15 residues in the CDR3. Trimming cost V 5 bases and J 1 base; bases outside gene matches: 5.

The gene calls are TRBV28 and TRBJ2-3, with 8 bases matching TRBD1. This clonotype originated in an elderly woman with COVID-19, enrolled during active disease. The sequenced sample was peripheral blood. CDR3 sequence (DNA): TGTGCCAGCAGTACACCGGGACAGGGCACAGATACGCAGTATTTT. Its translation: CASSTPGQGTDTQYF.